The T cell receptor (beta chain) under discussion was sequenced for a study of Graves' ophthalmopathy and Graves' hyperthyroidism. The overall study: Hyperthyroidism qualified as stable when ophthalmopathy did not develop within 18 months of follow-up. Whole-study results and caveats: Sensitivity of around 86% and specificity of 70% to 84% were achieved when a 13-signature model separated ophthalmopathy from stable hyperthyroidism.

RNA transcripts were the source from which TCR beta CDR3 regions were amplified. An opening RT-PCR round employed HTBI primers and preceded a second-round multiplex PCR. TCRdb independently ran MiXCR on the multiplex PCR reads; one entry per CDR3 protein. The sample has 450,000 to 600,000 distinct CDR3 sequences, approximately 35% seen once. Diagnosis was based on clinical symptoms, serum thyroxine, TRAb, thyroid ultrasound and orbital computed tomography. This clonotype was detected only a few times. What it recognizes is unknown. The CDR3 sequence is 17 residues long. The germline gives CDR1 MNHEY, CDR2 SVGAGI. Trimming cost V 4 bases and J 7 bases; bases outside gene matches: 17.

The TCR originated in an adult man with Graves' hyperthyroidism. This rearrangement joins TRBV6-5 to TRBJ2-7; TRBD1 matches at 9 bases. Sequenced material: peripheral blood or thyroid tissue (not recorded which). The CDR3 DNA follows: TGTGCCAGCAGTTTCGGCTTGGGGCGGACAGGGGTTTTGGAGCAGTACTTC. This codes for CASSFGLGRTGVLEQYF.